This T cell receptor (beta chain) was sequenced in a study of OX40 agonist ivuxolimab in advanced cancers. Overall study context: Ivuxolimab, which is an agonistic anti-OX40 (CD134) antibody, was administered to the patients. Dose-escalation patients had hepatocellular carcinoma, melanoma, renal cell or head and neck cancer. The study, taken as a whole, reports: CD4+ and CD8+ blood T cells expanded clonally by week 6 at 0.1 to 3.0 mg/kg. Compared with others, partial responders at 0.1-3.0 mg/kg displayed clonal expansion among the lowest.

Profiling relied on immunoSEQ multiplex PCR, and the TCRdb table lists in-frame clones only, not all of them. The table has 55,000 to 80,000 clones, roughly 86% seen once; the top ten hold 1.1%. About this clone: What it binds is not known.

This specimen consisted of CD4+ or CD8+ T cells sorted from blood, obtained in a trial of the OX40 agonist ivuxolimab. The origin of this receptor is an adult with an advanced solid tumor such as melanoma, head and neck, liver or kidney cancer.

For the CDR3, the DNA is TGTGCCAGCAGCTTAGCAGCGGGAGGGCCAGGTGAGCAGTTCTTC. Translating gives CASSLAAGGPGEQFF. The chain employs TRBV7-2 and TRBJ2-1; the match to TRBD2 covers 10 bases. CDR1 and CDR2 from the germline V gene are SGHTA and FQGNSA. V lost 0 bases and J lost 9; bases outside the gene matches: 5. The CDR3 is 15 amino acids.